In this sample, the clone carrying this TCR beta chain turned up a few times. Its antigen is not identified. Regarding time point: patch test 3, about 24 weeks after DPC sensitization. The treatment was: therapeutic diphenylcyclopropenone sensitization with weekly scalp DPC. As processed by the authors: TCR counts had a median of about 99,000 per sample and spanned roughly 23,224 to 750,000. TCRdb ran MiXCR on the RACE reads and lists one entry per CDR3 protein. The authors' filters were not applied to this entry. The data contain 95,000 to 150,000 distinct CDR3 sequences, about 10% of them singletons. The sample belongs to a study of human T cells and chemical hapten exposure. Study results and caveats: The study found that PT1 expanded TCR counts correlated positively with patch test score.

Germline V gene sequence: CDR1 SNHLY, CDR2 FYNNEI. Trimming took 4 bases from V and 6 from J, leaving 19 bases between them. The CDR3 sequence is 15 residues long. This TCR was sampled from a woman aged 50 to 60 with alopecia areata. Some clones in this sample may be carry-over from other donors' samples. The sample here was whole blood, taken in connection with sensitization to the hapten diphenylcyclopropenone (DPC). The chain joins TRBV2 to TRBJ2-7, with a tentative D call TRBD2 (6 bases). CDR3 sequence: CASSGPPEGKSEQYF. The CDR3 coding sequence is TGTGCCAGCAGTGGCCCCCCGGAGGGGAAGTCCGAGCAGTACTTC. The complete variable domain, with remaining parts taken from reference TRBV2 and TRBJ2-7, reads EPEVTQTPSHQVTQMGQEVILRCVPISNHLYFYWYRQILGQKVEFLVSFYNNEISEKSEIFDDQFSVERPDGSNFTLKIRSTKLEDSAMYFCASSGPPEGKSEQYFGPGTRLTVT.